This TCR beta chain was sequenced for a study of blood T cell repertoires in COVID-19. Looking at the study overall: COVID-19 samples, acute and convalescent, were from the United States, Italy and Spain.

Method: immunoSEQ multiplex PCR; TCRdb's copy keeps in-frame clones and lacks some. Seen here are 98,000 or so clones, around 83% observed once, and the top ten hold 10% to 15%. The CDR3 contains 14 residues. Trimming took 3 bases from V and 7 from J, leaving 13 bases between them. The germline gives CDR1 SGHAT, CDR2 FQNNGV. This clone was found a few times. This receptor was identified in a woman aged 55-70 years in a cohort sampled during active or convalescent COVID-19. Material: peripheral blood. The chain is built from TRBV11-2 and TRBJ2-1, with D possibly matching TRBD1 (6 bases). The CDR3 DNA follows: TGTGCCAGCAGCTTGCGGGTGGGGGCTAATGAGCAGTTCTTC. Translated, it gives CASSLRVGANEQFF.